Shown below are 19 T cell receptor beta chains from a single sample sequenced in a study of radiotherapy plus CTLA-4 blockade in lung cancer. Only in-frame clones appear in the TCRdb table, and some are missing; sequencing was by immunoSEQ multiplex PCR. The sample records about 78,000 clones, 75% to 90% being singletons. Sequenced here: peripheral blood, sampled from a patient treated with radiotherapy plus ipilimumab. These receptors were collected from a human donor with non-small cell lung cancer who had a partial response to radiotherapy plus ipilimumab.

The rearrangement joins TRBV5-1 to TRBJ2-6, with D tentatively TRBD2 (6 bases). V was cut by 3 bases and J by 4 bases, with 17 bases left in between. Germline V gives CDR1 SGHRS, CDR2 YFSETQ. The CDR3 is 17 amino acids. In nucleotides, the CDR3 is TGCGCCAGCAGCTGGGAGCCCGGAGGGACCGGGGCCAACGTCCTGACTTTC. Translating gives CASSWEPGGTGANVLTF.

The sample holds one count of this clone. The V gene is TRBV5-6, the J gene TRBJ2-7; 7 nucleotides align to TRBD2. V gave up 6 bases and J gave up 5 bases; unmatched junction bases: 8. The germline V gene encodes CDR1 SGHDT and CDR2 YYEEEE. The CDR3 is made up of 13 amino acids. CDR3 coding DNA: TGTGCCAGCAACTCCCGGGGGAGGGACGAGCAGTACTTC. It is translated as CASNSRGRDEQYF.

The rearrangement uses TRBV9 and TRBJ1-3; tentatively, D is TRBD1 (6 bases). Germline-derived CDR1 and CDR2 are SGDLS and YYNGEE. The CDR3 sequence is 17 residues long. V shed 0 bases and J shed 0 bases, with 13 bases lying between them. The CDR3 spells CASSVGGQGYSGNTIYF. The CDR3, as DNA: TGTGCCAGCAGCGTAGGGGGGCAGGGATACTCTGGAAACACCATATATTTT.

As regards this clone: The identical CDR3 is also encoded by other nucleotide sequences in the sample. The CDR3 reads CASSIGTGPYNEQFF. DNA of the CDR3: TGTGCCAGTAGTATAGGGACAGGGCCCTACAATGAGCAGTTCTTC. The chain combines TRBV19 with TRBJ2-1, with 8 nucleotides matching TRBD1. With 1 base clipped from V and 2 bases from J, the junction kept 1 base outside the gene matches. CDR1 is LNHDA, CDR2 SQIVND, per germline (reference sequence). This CDR3 spans 15 amino acids.

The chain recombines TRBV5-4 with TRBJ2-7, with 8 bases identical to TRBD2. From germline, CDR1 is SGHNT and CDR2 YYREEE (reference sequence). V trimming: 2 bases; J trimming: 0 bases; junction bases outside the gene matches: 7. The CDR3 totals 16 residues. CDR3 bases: TGTGCCAGCAGCTTCGAGAGCGGGAGAGGCTCCTACGAGCAGTACTTC. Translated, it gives CASSFESGRGSYEQYF.

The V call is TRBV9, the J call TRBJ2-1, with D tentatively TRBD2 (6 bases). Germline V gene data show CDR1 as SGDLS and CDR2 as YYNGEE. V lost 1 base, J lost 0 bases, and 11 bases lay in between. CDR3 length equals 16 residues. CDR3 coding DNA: TGTGCCAGCAGCGTATGGGGGGACCACTCCTACAATGAGCAGTTCTTC. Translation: CASSVWGDHSYNEQFF.

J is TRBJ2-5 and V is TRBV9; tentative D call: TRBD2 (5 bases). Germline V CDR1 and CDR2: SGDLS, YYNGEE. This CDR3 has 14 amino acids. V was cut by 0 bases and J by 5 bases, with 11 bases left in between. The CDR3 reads CASSVGGLGETQYF. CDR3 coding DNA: TGTGCCAGCAGCGTAGGAGGGCTCGGGGAGACCCAGTACTTC.

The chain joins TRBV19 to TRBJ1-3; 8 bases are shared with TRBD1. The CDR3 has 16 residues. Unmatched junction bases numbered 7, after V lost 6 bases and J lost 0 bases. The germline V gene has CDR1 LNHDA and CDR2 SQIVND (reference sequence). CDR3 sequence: CASRTTGASSGNTIYF. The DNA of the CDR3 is TGTGCCAGTAGGACGACAGGGGCAAGCTCTGGAAACACCATATATTTT.

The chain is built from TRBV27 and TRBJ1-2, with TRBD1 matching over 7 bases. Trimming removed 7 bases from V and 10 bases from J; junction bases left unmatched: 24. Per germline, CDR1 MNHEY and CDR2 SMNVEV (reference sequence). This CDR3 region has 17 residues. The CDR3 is CASNHGRKQGKLWVYTF. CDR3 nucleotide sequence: TGTGCCAGCAACCACGGTAGGAAACAGGGGAAACTATGGGTCTACACCTTC.

Here the CDR3 DNA reads TGTGCCAGCACCCCTACGACAGGGGCTGGAAACACCATATATTTT. This encodes CASTPTTGAGNTIYF. V usage is TRBV2 and J usage is TRBJ1-3, with TRBD1 matching over 8 bases. V lost 7 bases to trimming and J lost 2 bases; unmatched junction nucleotides: 7. The CDR3 runs to 15 residues. Germline V gives CDR1 SNHLY, CDR2 FYNNEI.

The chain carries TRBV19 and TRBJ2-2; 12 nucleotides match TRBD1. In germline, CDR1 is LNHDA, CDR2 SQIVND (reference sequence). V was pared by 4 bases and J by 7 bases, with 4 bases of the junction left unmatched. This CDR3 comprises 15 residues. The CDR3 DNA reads TGTGCCAGTAGTACGGGACAGGGGGCGAACGGGGAGCTGTTTTTT. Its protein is CASSTGQGANGELFF.

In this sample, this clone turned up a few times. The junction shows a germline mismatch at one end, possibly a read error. The CDR3 is CASSLDVGFEVSF. For the CDR3, the DNA is TGTGCCAGCAGCTTAGACGTCGGATTTGAGGTTTCGTTT. The chain is built from TRBV7-2 and TRBJ1-4; D unresolved. The CDR3 length is 13 residues. Germline CDR1 and CDR2: SGHTA and FQGNSA.

CDR3 DNA sequence: TGCGCCAGCAGCCAAGTTAGGGAGTCGGATACGCAGTATTTT. Residues: CASSQVRESDTQYF. The rearrangement uses TRBV4-1 and TRBJ2-3, with D tentatively TRBD2 (5 bases). Germline V gives CDR1 MGHRA, CDR2 YSYEKL. CDR3 size: 14 residues. The V and J ends lost 1 base and 6 bases respectively, with 11 bases between them.

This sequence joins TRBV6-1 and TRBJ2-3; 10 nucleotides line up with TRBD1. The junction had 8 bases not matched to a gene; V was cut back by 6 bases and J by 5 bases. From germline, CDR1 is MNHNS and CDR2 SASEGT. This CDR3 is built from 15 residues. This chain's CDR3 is CASRSTGQGGDTQYF. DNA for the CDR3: TGTGCCAGCAGATCAACAGGACAGGGGGGAGATACGCAGTATTTT.

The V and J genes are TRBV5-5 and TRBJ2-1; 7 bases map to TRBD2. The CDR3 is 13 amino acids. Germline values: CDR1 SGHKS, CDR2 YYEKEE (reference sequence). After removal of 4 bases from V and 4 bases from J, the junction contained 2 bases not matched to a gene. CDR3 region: CASSKRDYNEQFF. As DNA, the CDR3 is TGTGCCAGCAGCAAGCGGGATTACAATGAGCAGTTCTTC.

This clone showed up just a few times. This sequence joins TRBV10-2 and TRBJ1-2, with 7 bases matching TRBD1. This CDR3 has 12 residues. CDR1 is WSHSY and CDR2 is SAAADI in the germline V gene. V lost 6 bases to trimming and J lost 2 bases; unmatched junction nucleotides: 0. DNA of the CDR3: TGCGCCAGCAGGACAGGGAACTATGGCTACACCTTC. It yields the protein CASRTGNYGYTF.

CDR3 sequence reads: CSVAGQDGEKLFF. Written as DNA, the CDR3 is TGCAGCGTTGCAGGACAGGATGGTGAAAAACTGTTTTTT. V is TRBV29-1 and J is TRBJ1-4, with TRBD1 matching over 7 bases. CDR1 and CDR2 (germline): SQVTM, ANQGSEA. The J segment lost 7 bases and the V segment lost 4 bases, leaving 6 bases of the junction unmatched. This CDR3 contains 13 residues. The full variable domain, rest sourced from reference TRBV29-1 and TRBJ1-4, is SAVISQKPSRDICQRGTSLTIQCQVDSQVTMMFWYRQQPGQSLTLIATANQGSEATYESGFVIDKFPISRPNLTFSTLTVSNMSPEDSSIYLCSVAGQDGEKLFFGSGTQLSVL.

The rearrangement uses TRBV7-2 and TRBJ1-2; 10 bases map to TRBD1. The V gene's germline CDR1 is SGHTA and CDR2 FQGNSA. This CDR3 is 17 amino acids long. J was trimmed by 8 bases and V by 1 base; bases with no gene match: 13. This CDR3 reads CASSLGVPGTGAGGYTF. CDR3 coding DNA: TGTGCCAGCAGCTTAGGCGTTCCCGGGACAGGGGCGGGAGGCTACACCTTC.

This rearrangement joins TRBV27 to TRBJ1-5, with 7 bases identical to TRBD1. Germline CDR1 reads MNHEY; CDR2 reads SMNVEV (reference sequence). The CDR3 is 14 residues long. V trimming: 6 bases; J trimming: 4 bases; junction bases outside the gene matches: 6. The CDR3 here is CASSRQGWNQPQHF. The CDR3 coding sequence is TGTGCCAGCAGCCGACAGGGTTGGAATCAGCCCCAGCATTTT.